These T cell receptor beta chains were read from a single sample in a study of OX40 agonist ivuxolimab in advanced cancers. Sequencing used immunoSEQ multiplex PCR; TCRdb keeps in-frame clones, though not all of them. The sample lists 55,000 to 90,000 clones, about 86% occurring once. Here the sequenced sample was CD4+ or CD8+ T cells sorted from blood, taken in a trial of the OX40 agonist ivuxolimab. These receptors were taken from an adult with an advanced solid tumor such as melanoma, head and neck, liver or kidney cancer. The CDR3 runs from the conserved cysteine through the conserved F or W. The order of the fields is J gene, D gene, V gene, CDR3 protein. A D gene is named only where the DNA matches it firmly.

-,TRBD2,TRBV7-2,CASKPQGLAGAEQYF
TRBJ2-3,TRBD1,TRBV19,CASDRGATDTQYF
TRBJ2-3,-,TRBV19,CATDWGDTQYF
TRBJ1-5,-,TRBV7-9,CASSQSGSNQPQHF
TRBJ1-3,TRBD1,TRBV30,CAWSVRDRGNTIYF
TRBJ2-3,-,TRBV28,CASSLQTDTQYF
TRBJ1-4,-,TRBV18,CASSPPGAQGVNEKLFF
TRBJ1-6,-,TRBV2,CASSIRDAPNSPLHF
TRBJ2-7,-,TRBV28,CASSSVVSEQYF
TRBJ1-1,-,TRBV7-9,CASSREANTEAFF
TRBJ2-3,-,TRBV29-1,CSVVTGTDTQYF
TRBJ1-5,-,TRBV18,CASSPPGAQNQPQHF
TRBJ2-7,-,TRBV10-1,CASSEVKQGSYEQYF
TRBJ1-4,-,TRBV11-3,CASSLGLEKLFF
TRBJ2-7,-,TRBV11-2,CASSLRGLAAIHEQYF
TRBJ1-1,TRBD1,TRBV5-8,CASSRRSGTGVNTEAFF
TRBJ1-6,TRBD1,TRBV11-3,CASSSGQGYSPLHF
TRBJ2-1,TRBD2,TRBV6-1,CASRRAGAGYNEQFF
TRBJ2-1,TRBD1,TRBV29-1,CSVRIRTGGFYNEQFF
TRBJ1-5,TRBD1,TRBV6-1,CASSEAISTGGYQPQHF
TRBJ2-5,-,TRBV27,CASSLGRSPPVQETQYF
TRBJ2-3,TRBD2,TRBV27,CASSGGRAWGSEYF
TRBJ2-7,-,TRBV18,CASSPETGRSYEQYF
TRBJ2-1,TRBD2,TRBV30,CAWSVGGTSGYNEQFF
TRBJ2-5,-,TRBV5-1,CASSLVPVQETQYF
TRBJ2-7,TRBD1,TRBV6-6,CASSYRSIDRDEQYF
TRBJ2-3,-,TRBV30,CAWSVTPTSTDTQYF
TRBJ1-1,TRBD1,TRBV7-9,CASRELRGTGPEAFF
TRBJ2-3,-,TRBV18,CASSPGADTQYF
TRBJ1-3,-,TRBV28,CASTILGSGGLGGNTIYF
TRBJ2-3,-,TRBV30,CAWSGDIHTDTQYF
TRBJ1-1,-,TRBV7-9,CASSSTGTEAFF
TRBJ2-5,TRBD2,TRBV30,CAWTGRVETQYF
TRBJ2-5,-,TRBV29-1,CSVGHPGAIETQYF
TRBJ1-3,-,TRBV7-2,CASSLQGTRTFENTIYF
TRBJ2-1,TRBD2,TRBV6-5,CASSGLAGRYNEQFF
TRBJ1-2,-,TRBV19,CASSSGQGTSGYTF
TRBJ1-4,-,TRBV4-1,CASSQDPGADEKLFF
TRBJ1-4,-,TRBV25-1,CASSDHARVGEKLFF
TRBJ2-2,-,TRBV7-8,CASSLVRNTGELFF
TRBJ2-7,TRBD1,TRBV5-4,CASSWGQSYEQYF
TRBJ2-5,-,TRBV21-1,CASSKERREARGETQYF